These 27 T cell receptor beta chains came from one sample sequenced in a study of shared clonotypes between healthy human individuals. Produced via immunoSEQ multiplex PCR; TCRdb's table is partial and in-frame only. The repertoire holds about 2.3 million clones, with 85% to 95% as singletons. The sequencing input was naive CD4+ T cells from PBMCs. Subset here: CD45RA+ positively selected. These receptors were obtained from a man between 18 and 29 years old in good health. Some clones in this sample may be carry-over from other donors' samples.

V usage is TRBV5-6 and J usage is TRBJ1-2, with 7 bases matching TRBD1. Trimming cost V 1 base and J 4 bases; bases outside gene matches: 4. In germline, CDR1 is SGHDT, CDR2 YYEEEE. CDR3 length: 14 amino acids. CDR3 residues: CASSLRDRVYGYTF. CDR3 in DNA: TGTGCCAGCAGCTTGAGAGACAGGGTCTATGGCTACACCTTC.

The V call is TRBV5-6, the J call TRBJ1-1; no firm D call. Deletions cut 3 bases from V and 2 bases from J, with 14 bases between. The CDR3 is made up of 15 amino acids. Germline assignment: CDR1 SGHDT and CDR2 YYEEEE. The CDR3 coding sequence is TGTGCCAGCAGCTCGAGTCGGACGGCCAACACTGAAGCTTTCTTT. Translation gives CASSSSRTANTEAFF.

This sequence joins TRBV5-1 and TRBJ1-1; D gene ambiguous. In germline, CDR1 is SGHRS, CDR2 YFSETQ. Trimming took off 7 bases at V and 3 bases at J, with 16 bases between the two ends. The CDR3 loop spans 14 amino acids. In DNA form, the CDR3 reads TGCGCCAGCGGCGCGGACCCTGGGGACACTGAAGCTTTCTTT. This gives the protein CASGADPGDTEAFF.

J is TRBJ2-7 and V is TRBV14; TRBD2 aligns across 9 bases. The CDR3 extends over 14 amino acids. The V segment lost 2 bases and the J segment 7 bases; nucleotides outside the gene matches: 6. CDR1 is SGHDN and CDR2 is FVKESK in the germline V gene. Here the CDR3 reads CASSQFGLAWEQYF. CDR3 sequence (DNA): TGTGCCAGCAGCCAATTCGGACTAGCGTGGGAGCAGTACTTC. Based on the CDR3 plus reference TRBV14 and TRBJ2-7, the full variable domain is EAGVTQFPSHSVIEKGQTVTLRCDPISGHDNLYWYRRVMGKEIKFLLHFVKESKQDESGMPNNRFLAERTGGTYSTLKVQPAELEDSGVYFCASSQFGLAWEQYFGPGTRLTVT.

This chain links TRBV28 with TRBJ1-2, with 8 bases lining up with TRBD1. The CDR3 sequence is 14 residues long. Germline V gene sequence: CDR1 MDHEN, CDR2 SYDVKM. V trimming: 7 bases; J trimming: 7 bases; junction bases outside the gene matches: 11. The CDR3: CASTRPHGQGGYTF. In DNA, the CDR3 is TGTGCCAGCACCCGCCCCCACGGACAGGGTGGCTACACCTTC.

The chain links TRBV5-6 to TRBJ1-2; 10 bases agree with TRBD1. V lost 4 bases, J lost 4 bases, and 4 bases stayed unmatched. Looked up from germline, CDR1 is SGHDT and CDR2 is YYEEEE. There are 14 residues in the CDR3. This CDR3 reads CASSMGQGIYGYTF. CDR3 sequence (DNA): TGTGCCAGCAGCATGGGACAGGGGATCTATGGCTACACCTTC.

V and J are TRBV6-6 and TRBJ2-1; 11 bases line up with TRBD2. The junction had 6 bases not matched to a gene; V was cut back by 6 bases and J by 5 bases. Germline CDR1 is MNHNY and CDR2 is SVGAGI (reference sequence). The CDR3 has 15 residues. The DNA of the CDR3 is TGTGCCAGCAGGACGGGGACTAGCGGTAACAATGAGCAGTTCTTC. Translated: CASRTGTSGNNEQFF.

The V gene is TRBV5-1, the J gene TRBJ2-7; TRBD1 agrees at 10 bases. From germline, CDR1 is SGHRS and CDR2 YFSETQ. The CDR3 has 16 residues. With 4 bases clipped from V and 2 bases from J, the junction kept 9 bases outside the gene matches. In DNA form, the CDR3 reads TGCGCCAGCAGCACCCCCCCCGGGACAGGGGCCTACGAGCAGTACTTC. Translated, it gives CASSTPPGTGAYEQYF.

The rearrangement joins TRBV10-3 to TRBJ1-2; D not certain. Germline V gene data show CDR1 as ENHRY and CDR2 as SYGVKD. The CDR3 contains 14 residues. The V and J ends lost 3 bases and 0 bases respectively, with 8 bases between them. CDR3 DNA: TGTGCCATCAGTGATCTCAAAGCTAACTATGGCTACACCTTC. As protein: CAISDLKANYGYTF.

The chain recombines TRBV18 with TRBJ2-5, with D uncertain. This CDR3 is built from 13 residues. The germline CDR1 and CDR2 sequences are KGHSH and LQKENI. The ends were cut back, 3 bases at V and 5 bases at J, with 10 bases in the middle. The CDR3 coding sequence is TGTGCCAGCTCACCGTTTAACCCGGAGACCCAGTACTTC. It is translated as CASSPFNPETQYF. The full variable domain, in which reference TRBV18 and TRBJ2-5 provide the parts outside the CDR3, is NAGVMQNPRHLVRRRGQEARLRCSPMKGHSHVYWYRQLPEEGLKFMVYLQKENIIDESGMPKERFSAEFPKEGPSILRIQQVVRGDSAAYFCASSPFNPETQYFGPGTRLLVL.

V and J are TRBV20-1 and TRBJ2-5; D is unclear. V lost 5 bases, J lost 5 bases, and 9 bases lay in between. Germline V gene lookup returns CDR1 DFQATT and CDR2 SNEGSKA (reference sequence). The CDR3 loop spans 11 amino acids. Here the CDR3 reads CSARMWETQYF. CDR3 coding DNA: TGCAGTGCTCGTATGTGGGAGACCCAGTACTTC.

This rearrangement joins TRBV7-3 to TRBJ2-1; 11 positions agree with TRBD2. The CDR3 is 15 amino acids. CDR1 is SGHTA and CDR2 is FQGTGA in the germline V gene. The V gene end was trimmed by 2 bases and the J gene end by 7 bases; junction bases not matched to a gene: 4. The CDR3 here is CASSLLAGGGNEQFF. DNA for the CDR3: TGTGCCAGCAGCTTACTAGCGGGAGGAGGGAATGAGCAGTTCTTC.

This chain links TRBV2 with TRBJ2-1, with D unclear. Trimming shortened V by 1 base and J by 2 bases, and 9 bases separated the two germline ends. The CDR3 runs to 15 residues. CDR1 is SNHLY, CDR2 FYNNEI, per germline. The CDR3 loop reads CASSEVAVTYNEQFF. CDR3 bases: TGTGCCAGCAGTGAAGTGGCGGTTACCTACAATGAGCAGTTCTTC.

The chain is built from TRBV11-2 and TRBJ2-3, with 7 bases identical to TRBD2. Germline CDR1 reads SGHAT; CDR2 reads FQNNGV. The V segment lost 4 bases and the J segment 0 bases; nucleotides outside the gene matches: 4. This CDR3 comprises 15 residues. The CDR3 DNA follows: TGTGCCAGCAGCTACCTTAGCGGGAGCACAGATACGCAGTATTTT. Protein sequence: CASSYLSGSTDTQYF.

A remark on this clone: This same CDR3 is encoded by further DNA sequences in the sample. This chain connects TRBV11-2 to TRBJ1-1; D not resolved. Trimming took off 1 base at V and 0 bases at J, with 9 bases between the two ends. The CDR3 length is 15 residues. Germline V lookup: CDR1 SGHAT, CDR2 FQNNGV. CDR3 loop: CASSLAGGLNTEAFF. The CDR3 DNA follows: TGTGCCAGCAGCTTAGCCGGAGGGTTGAACACTGAAGCTTTCTTT. Using reference TRBV11-2 and TRBJ1-1 for the parts outside the CDR3, the full variable domain is EAGVAQSPRYKIIEKRQSVAFWCNPISGHATLYWYQQILGQGPKLLIQFQNNGVVDDSQLPKDRFSAERLKGVDSTLKIQPAKLEDSAVYLCASSLAGGLNTEAFFGQGTRLTVV.

The V and J genes are TRBV5-1 and TRBJ2-7; TRBD2 matches at 16 bases. This CDR3 contains 16 residues. Germline CDR1 is SGHRS and CDR2 is YFSETQ. The J segment lost 6 bases and the V segment lost 4 bases, leaving 7 bases of the junction unmatched. The CDR3 sequence is CASSGGLAGGFGEQYF. DNA of the CDR3: TGCGCCAGCAGCGGGGGACTAGCGGGAGGGTTTGGCGAGCAGTACTTC. Full variable domain (rest looked up from reference TRBV5-1 and TRBJ2-7): KAGVTQTPRYLIKTRGQQVTLSCSPISGHRSVSWYQQTPGQGLQFLFEYFSETQRNKGNFPGRFSGRQFSNSRSEMNVSTLELGDSALYLCASSGGLAGGFGEQYFGPGTRLTVT.

The chain recombines TRBV27 with TRBJ1-5; D gene ambiguous. The V gene's germline CDR1 is MNHEY and CDR2 SMNVEV (reference sequence). Trimming cost V 2 bases and J 4 bases, with 6 bases left between them. The CDR3 totals 13 residues. CDR3 DNA sequence: TGTGCCAGCAGTTTAACGGGGAATCAGCCCCAGCATTTT. This encodes CASSLTGNQPQHF.

The chain combines TRBV11-3 with TRBJ2-2; D is perhaps TRBD2 (6 bases). Germline CDR1 and CDR2: SGHNT and YENEEA. The CDR3 is 14 amino acids. Trimming pared 4 bases from V and 7 bases from J, leaving 13 bases between. CDR3 sequence reads: CASSYGPGVGELFF. CDR3 DNA sequence: TGTGCCAGCAGCTACGGTCCGGGGGTCGGGGAGCTGTTTTTT.

The gene calls are TRBV7-2 and TRBJ2-7; 9 positions agree with TRBD2. The CDR3 runs to 15 residues. Germline assignment: CDR1 SGHTA and CDR2 FQGNSA. V lost 1 base and J lost 3; bases outside the gene matches: 4. The chain's CDR3 is CASSLGLAENYEQYF. CDR3 sequence (DNA): TGTGCCAGCAGCTTAGGACTAGCGGAAAACTACGAGCAGTACTTC.

The chain carries TRBV11-3 and TRBJ1-1; TRBD1 agrees at 7 bases. Looked up from germline, CDR1 is SGHNT and CDR2 is YENEEA. The length of the CDR3 is 13 residues. Trimming took 6 bases from V and 6 from J; bases not matched to a gene: 7. Here the CDR3 reads CASSDQGEAEAFF. CDR3 nucleotide sequence: TGTGCCAGCAGTGACCAGGGGGAAGCTGAAGCTTTCTTT. The full variable domain, in which reference TRBV11-3 and TRBJ1-1 provide the parts outside the CDR3, is EAGVVQSPRYKIIEKKQPVAFWCNPISGHNTLYWYLQNLGQGPELLIRYENEEAVDDSQLPKDRFSAERLKGVDSTLKIQPAELGDSAVYLCASSDQGEAEAFFGQGTRLTVV.

As for this clone: In the same sample, other DNA sequences code for this CDR3. This chain uses TRBV2 with TRBJ2-5, with 7 bases fitting TRBD1. The CDR3 is 14 residues long. CDR1 and CDR2 from the germline V gene are SNHLY and FYNNEI. Germline trimming cut 6 bases from V and 3 bases from J; bases unmatched to any gene: 7. The CDR3 region has the DNA TGTGCCAGCAGCGATAGGACAGGCGAAGAGACCCAGTACTTC. This codes for CASSDRTGEETQYF.

V is TRBV15 and J is TRBJ1-1, with D unresolved. Germline loops: CDR1 LNHNV, CDR2 YYDKDF (reference sequence). V was shortened by 2 bases and J by 6 bases, with 10 bases between the two germline ends. The CDR3 is 13 amino acids. In nucleotides, the CDR3 is TGTGCCACCAGCAGACAGAAGTTCGCTGAAGCTTTCTTT. Translated: CATSRQKFAEAFF.

This clone was seen a single time. The chain has TRBV7-9 and TRBJ2-3; no clear D. Germline V lookup: CDR1 SEHNR, CDR2 FQNEAQ (reference sequence). This CDR3 has 14 residues. Trimming removed 4 bases from V and 0 bases from J, with 8 bases in between. This CDR3 reads CASSYGRSTDTQYF. The CDR3 region has the DNA TGTGCCAGCAGCTATGGACGGAGCACAGATACGCAGTATTTT.

The chain carries TRBV2 and TRBJ2-7, with TRBD1 matching over 7 bases. CDR1 is SNHLY and CDR2 is FYNNEI in the germline V gene. The CDR3 totals 14 residues. V dropped 5 bases and J dropped 3; count of bases not matched to a gene: 7. The CDR3 loop reads CASSLQGLGYEQYF. The CDR3 DNA reads as TGTGCCAGCAGTTTACAGGGGCTTGGCTACGAGCAGTACTTC. The variable domain in full, completed from reference TRBV2 and TRBJ2-7, reads EPEVTQTPSHQVTQMGQEVILRCVPISNHLYFYWYRQILGQKVEFLVSFYNNEISEKSEIFDDQFSVERPDGSNFTLKIRSTKLEDSAMYFCASSLQGLGYEQYFGPGTRLTVT.

The chain combines TRBV5-1 with TRBJ2-7, with 11 bases fitting TRBD2. After removal of 0 bases from V and 2 bases from J, the junction contained 7 bases not matched to a gene. The CDR3 covers 17 residues. CDR1 and CDR2 from the germline V gene are SGHRS and YFSETQ. The CDR3 loop is CASSLGMTSGVTYEQYF. For the CDR3, the DNA is TGCGCCAGCAGCTTGGGGATGACTAGCGGGGTCACCTACGAGCAGTACTTC.

The gene calls are TRBV29-1 and TRBJ2-3; D ambiguous. V lost 0 bases and J lost 0, with 7 bases in between. CDR1 and CDR2 from the germline V gene are SQVTM and ANQGSEA. CDR3 length: 14 amino acids. Here the CDR3 reads CSVEDLSSTDTQYF. CDR3 DNA sequence: TGCAGCGTTGAAGATCTGTCTAGCACAGATACGCAGTATTTT.

Notes on this clone: This same CDR3 is encoded by further DNA sequences in the sample. The V call is TRBV12-5, the J call TRBJ2-2; D call uncertain. V shed 0 bases and J shed 8 bases, with 7 bases lying between them. CDR1 and CDR2 from the germline V gene are LGHNT and FRNRAP. This CDR3 contains 13 residues. CDR3 sequence (DNA): TGTGCTAGTGGTTTGGTACCTTCTGGGGAGCTGTTTTTT. Translating it yields CASGLVPSGELFF.